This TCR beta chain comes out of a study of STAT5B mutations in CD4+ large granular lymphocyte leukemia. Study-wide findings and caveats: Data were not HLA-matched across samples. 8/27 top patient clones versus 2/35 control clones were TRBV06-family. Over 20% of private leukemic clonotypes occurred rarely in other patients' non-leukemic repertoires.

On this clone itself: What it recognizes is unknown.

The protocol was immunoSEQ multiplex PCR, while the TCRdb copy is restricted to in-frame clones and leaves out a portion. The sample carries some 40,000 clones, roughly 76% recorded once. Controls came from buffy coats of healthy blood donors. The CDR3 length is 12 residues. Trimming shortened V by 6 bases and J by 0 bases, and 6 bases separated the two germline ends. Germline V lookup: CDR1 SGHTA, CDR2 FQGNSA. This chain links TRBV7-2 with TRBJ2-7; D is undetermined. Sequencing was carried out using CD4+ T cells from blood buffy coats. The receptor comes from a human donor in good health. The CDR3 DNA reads TGTGCCAGCAGTTCCAGCTCCTACGAGCAGTACTTC. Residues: CASSSSSYEQYF.